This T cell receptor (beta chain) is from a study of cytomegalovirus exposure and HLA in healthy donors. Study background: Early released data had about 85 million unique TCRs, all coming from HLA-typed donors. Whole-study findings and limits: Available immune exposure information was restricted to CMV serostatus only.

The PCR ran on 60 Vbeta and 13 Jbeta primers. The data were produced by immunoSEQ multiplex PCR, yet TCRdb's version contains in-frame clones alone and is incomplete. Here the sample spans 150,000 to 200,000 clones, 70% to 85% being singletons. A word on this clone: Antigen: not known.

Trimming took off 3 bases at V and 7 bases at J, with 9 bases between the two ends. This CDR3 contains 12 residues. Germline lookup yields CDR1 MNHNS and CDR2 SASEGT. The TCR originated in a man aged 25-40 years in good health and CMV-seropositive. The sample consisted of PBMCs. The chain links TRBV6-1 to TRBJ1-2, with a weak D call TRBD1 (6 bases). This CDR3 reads CASSDTGIGYTF. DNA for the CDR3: TGTGCCAGCAGTGACACAGGGATTGGCTACACCTTC.